The 27 T cell receptor beta chains below all came from one sample that was sequenced in a study of blood T cell repertoires in COVID-19. Profiled with immunoSEQ multiplex PCR; TCRdb holds only in-frame clones, not every one. This sample has about 110,000 clones, with just over 85% found just once. Material: peripheral blood. The receptors stem from a human donor in a cohort sampled during active COVID-19.

The gene calls are TRBV27 and TRBJ2-2; 12 bases agree with TRBD1. Germline CDR1 MNHEY, CDR2 SMNVEV (reference sequence). The CDR3 consists of 16 residues. V shed 6 bases and J 8 bases; nucleotides not matched to a gene: 10. The CDR3 bases are TGTGCCAGCAGGCCAACCGGGACAGGGGGCTTTGGGGAGCTGTTTTTT. It specifies CASRPTGTGGFGELFF.

J is TRBJ2-3 and V is TRBV28; D is uncertain. Germline V lookup: CDR1 MDHEN, CDR2 SYDVKM. The V end was cut by 3 bases, the J end by 4 bases, with 11 bases between. CDR3 size: 14 residues. CDR3 region: CASSFTYPPDTQYF. The CDR3 bases are TGTGCCAGCAGTTTCACCTACCCACCAGATACGCAGTATTTT.

The chain joins TRBV6-5 to TRBJ1-1, with 8 bases lining up with TRBD1. With V trimmed by 8 bases and J by 0 bases, 2 bases remained unmatched. CDR3 length: 13 residues. Germline loops: CDR1 MNHEY, CDR2 SVGAGI. CDR3 residues: CASGRGLNTEAFF. CDR3 DNA sequence: TGTGCCAGCGGCAGGGGGCTGAACACTGAAGCTTTCTTT.

The chain joins TRBV19 to TRBJ2-2, with a possible D match to TRBD1 (6 bases). In germline, CDR1 is LNHDA, CDR2 SQIVND (reference sequence). V was clipped by 10 bases and J by 3 bases, with 24 bases between them. CDR3 size: 17 residues. The CDR3 protein is CATLGGTHTHDTGELFF. The DNA of the CDR3 is TGTGCCACCCTAGGGGGAACCCACACCCACGACACCGGGGAGCTGTTTTTT. Based on the CDR3 plus reference TRBV19 and TRBJ2-2, the full variable domain is DGGITQSPKYLFRKEGQNVTLSCEQNLNHDAMYWYRQDPGQGLRLIYYSQIVNDFQKGDIAEGYSVSREKKESFPLTVTSAQKNPTAFYLCATLGGTHTHDTGELFFGEGSRLTVL.

V gene TRBV30 combines with J gene TRBJ2-6; TRBD1 matches 7 bases. Trimming took 5 bases from V and 2 from J; bases not matched to a gene: 0. CDR3 size: 13 residues. Germline V gene sequence: CDR1 GTSNPN, CDR2 SVGIG (reference sequence). The DNA of the CDR3 is TGTGCCTGGGACAGGGCTGGGGCCAACGTCCTGACTTTC. Residues: CAWDRAGANVLTF.

V and J are TRBV7-3 and TRBJ2-3; TRBD2 aligns across 9 bases. The trim removed 6 bases at V and 0 bases at J, leaving 7 bases unmatched. The CDR3 is made up of 16 amino acids. CDR1 and CDR2 from the germline V gene are SGHTA and FQGTGA. CDR3 residues: CASSRGLAPSTDTQYF. CDR3 DNA sequence: TGTGCCAGCAGTCGCGGACTAGCGCCTAGCACAGATACGCAGTATTTT. The entire variable domain, with the rest obtained from reference TRBV7-3 and TRBJ2-3, is as follows: GAGVSQTPSNKVTEKGKYVELRCDPISGHTALYWYRQSLGQGPEFLIYFQGTGAADDSGLPNDRFFAVRPEGSVSTLKIQRTERGDSAVYLCASSRGLAPSTDTQYFGPGTRLTVL.

The count of this clone is one. The CDR3 bases are TGTGCCAGCAGCCCCCCGACAGGGATCAATGAGCAGTTCTTC. Its protein product is CASSPPTGINEQFF. The J gene is TRBJ2-1, the V gene TRBV11-3; 7 bases are shared with TRBD1. Trimming took 5 bases from V and 6 from J; bases not matched to a gene: 7. Looked up from germline, CDR1 is SGHNT and CDR2 is YENEEA. The CDR3 consists of 14 residues. The variable domain in full, completed from reference TRBV11-3 and TRBJ2-1, reads EAGVVQSPRYKIIEKKQPVAFWCNPISGHNTLYWYLQNLGQGPELLIRYENEEAVDDSQLPKDRFSAERLKGVDSTLKIQPAELGDSAVYLCASSPPTGINEQFFGPGTRLTVL.

The chain employs TRBV19 and TRBJ1-1; 9 bases map to TRBD1. The germline CDR1 and CDR2 sequences are LNHDA and SQIVND (reference sequence). This CDR3 is built from 15 residues. Trimming at V came to 5 bases and at J to 1 base, leaving 5 bases not matched to a gene. CDR3 sequence (DNA): TGTGCCAGTAGTCTAGGGACAGGGACGAACACTGAAGCTTTCTTT. This codes for CASSLGTGTNTEAFF.

This clone was recorded once. The DNA of the CDR3 is TGTGCCAGCAGCTTACACTCCACTTCCATCTACGAGCAGTACTTC. Translated, it gives CASSLHSTSIYEQYF. This chain uses TRBV7-6 with TRBJ2-7; D remains ambiguous. The V gene's germline CDR1 is SGHVS and CDR2 FNYEAQ. The CDR3 covers 15 residues. Trimming shortened V by 2 bases and J by 3 bases, and 14 bases separated the two germline ends.

This clone was found once. This rearrangement joins TRBV28 to TRBJ1-6; 7 bases match TRBD1. V shed 3 bases and J 10 bases; nucleotides not matched to a gene: 6. The CDR3 spans 14 residues. Germline assignment: CDR1 MDHEN and CDR2 SYDVKM. CDR3 sequence reads: CASSLSGGKSPLHF. The CDR3 DNA reads as TGTGCCAGCAGTTTGTCAGGGGGTAAATCACCCCTCCACTTT.

The chain combines TRBV14 with TRBJ2-4, with D maybe TRBD2 (5 bases). The CDR3 consists of 14 residues. V lost 3 bases, J lost 3 bases, and 9 bases lay in between. CDR1 is SGHDN, CDR2 FVKESK, per germline. The CDR3 sequence: CASSQLGGKNIQYF. The CDR3 DNA reads TGTGCCAGCAGCCAGCTCGGAGGCAAAAACATTCAGTACTTC.

CDR3 coding DNA: TGTGCCAGCAGTTACCGGCCGCAGGGGATCTACAATGAGCAGTTCTTC. This sequence encodes CASSYRPQGIYNEQFF. The chain couples TRBV6-5 to TRBJ2-1, with TRBD1 as a possible D gene (6 bases). V was cut by 2 bases and J by 3 bases, with 14 bases left in between. The CDR3 consists of 16 residues. The germline V gene has CDR1 MNHEY and CDR2 SVGAGI.

This clone appeared once. The chain joins TRBV25-1 to TRBJ1-1, with 10 bases aligning to TRBD1. The germline V gene encodes CDR1 MGHDK and CDR2 SYGVNS. The CDR3 has 15 residues. V dropped 3 bases and J dropped 3; count of bases not matched to a gene: 4. The CDR3 bases are TGTGCCAGCAGTGATCCTGGGACAGGGGACACTGAAGCTTTCTTT. Translated, it gives CASSDPGTGDTEAFF.

This clone was found a few times. The rearrangement joins TRBV28 to TRBJ2-7; TRBD2 matches at 12 bases. Losses at the gene ends were 2 bases for V and 7 bases for J; bases not matched to a gene: 6. The CDR3 is 15 amino acids. CDR1 and CDR2 (germline): MDHEN, SYDVKM. CDR3 in DNA: TGTGCCAGCAGTTTAACTAGCGGGGGGACAAGGGAGCAGTACTTC. Its translation: CASSLTSGGTREQYF. Complete variable domain (other parts from reference TRBV28 and TRBJ2-7): DVKVTQSSRYLVKRTGEKVFLECVQDMDHENMFWYRQDPGLGLRLIYFSYDVKMKEKGDIPEGYSVSREKKERFSLILESASTNQTSMYLCASSLTSGGTREQYFGPGTRLTVT.

There are a few counts of this clone. V is TRBV5-1 and J is TRBJ2-7; D perhaps matches TRBD2 (6 bases). The CDR3 sequence is 13 residues long. V lost 4 bases and J lost 4, with 12 bases in between. The V gene's germline CDR1 is SGHRS and CDR2 YFSETQ. The CDR3 here is CASSEGLQYEQYF. For the CDR3, the DNA is TGCGCCAGCAGCGAGGGACTCCAATACGAGCAGTACTTC.

The chain uses TRBV4-1 and TRBJ2-3; 14 nucleotides line up with TRBD2. V was clipped by 4 bases and J by 2 bases; unmatched bases: 8. This CDR3 comprises 18 residues. CDR1 and CDR2 from the germline V gene are MGHRA and YSYEKL. The CDR3 DNA is TGCGCCAGCAGCCGGGGACTAGCGGGAGAGGGTTACACAGATACGCAGTATTTT. Translated, it gives CASSRGLAGEGYTDTQYF.

The chain employs TRBV14 and TRBJ2-7, with 8 bases identical to TRBD1. The CDR3 has 14 residues. Trimming at V came to 0 bases and at J to 9 bases, leaving 7 bases not matched to a gene. Germline CDR1 is SGHDN and CDR2 is FVKESK. The CDR3 bases are TGTGCCAGCAGCCAAGATCAGGGGGCTACGGGGCAGTACTTC. Protein: CASSQDQGATGQYF. The variable domain in full, completed from reference TRBV14 and TRBJ2-7, reads EAGVTQFPSHSVIEKGQTVTLRCDPISGHDNLYWYRRVMGKEIKFLLHFVKESKQDESGMPNNRFLAERTGGTYSTLKVQPAELEDSGVYFCASSQDQGATGQYFGPGTRLTVT.

This rearrangement joins TRBV5-1 to TRBJ1-5, with a tentative D call TRBD1 (6 bases). V was cut by 5 bases and J by 5 bases, with 14 bases left in between. CDR1 and CDR2 (germline): SGHRS, YFSETQ. This CDR3 contains 14 residues. CDR3 nucleotides: TGCGCCAGCAGGTTTGAGGGGGGGGATCAGCCCCAGCATTTT. It is translated as CASRFEGGDQPQHF.

A single count supports this clone. V and J are TRBV23-1 and TRBJ1-2, with 8 bases that match TRBD1. TRBV23-1 belongs to the ORF category, with a function that is uncertain. This CDR3 is built from 16 residues. V was clipped by 0 bases and J by 8 bases; unmatched bases: 11. DNA for the CDR3: TGCGCCAGCAGTCAATCGCCGGACAGGGCGATCGAGGGCTACACCTTC. It codes for CASSQSPDRAIEGYTF.

This chain links TRBV20-1 with TRBJ2-7; TRBD2 matches at 10 bases. Germline lookup yields CDR1 DFQATT and CDR2 SNEGSKA (reference sequence). With V trimmed by 3 bases and J by 4 bases, 6 bases remained unmatched. The CDR3 is 14 residues long. The CDR3 spells CSASLGLAEYEQYF. The CDR3 coding sequence is TGCAGTGCTAGTTTAGGACTAGCGGAGTACGAGCAGTACTTC.

J is TRBJ2-1 and V is TRBV13; the match to TRBD2 covers 8 bases. V shed 5 bases and J 6 bases; nucleotides not matched to a gene: 3. CDR1 and CDR2 from the germline V gene are PRHDT and FYEKMQ (reference sequence). The CDR3 has 13 residues. The DNA for the CDR3 is TGTGCCAGCAGCCGAGGGACTAGCAATGAGCAGTTCTTC. It translates to CASSRGTSNEQFF.

This clone turned up a few times. The chain links TRBV2 to TRBJ2-7, with TRBD2 as a possible D gene (5 bases). Germline V lookup: CDR1 SNHLY, CDR2 FYNNEI. V lost 6 bases, J lost 2 bases, and 8 bases lay in between. CDR3 length: 12 amino acids. The CDR3 region is CASSVGAYEQYF. CDR3 bases: TGTGCCAGCAGCGTCGGGGCCTACGAGCAGTACTTC. Supplemented by reference TRBV2 and TRBJ2-7, the full variable domain reads EPEVTQTPSHQVTQMGQEVILRCVPISNHLYFYWYRQILGQKVEFLVSFYNNEISEKSEIFDDQFSVERPDGSNFTLKIRSTKLEDSAMYFCASSVGAYEQYFGPGTRLTVT.

V and J are TRBV4-1 and TRBJ2-7; maybe TRBD2 (7 bases). Germline CDR1 reads MGHRA; CDR2 reads YSYEKL. V lost 3 bases and J 5 bases, leaving 20 bases between the germline ends. The CDR3 has 16 amino acids. This chain's CDR3 is CASSQVGGREGNEQYF. The CDR3 DNA sequence: TGCGCCAGCAGCCAGGTCGGGGGCAGGGAGGGAAACGAGCAGTACTTC.

The chain recombines TRBV7-9 with TRBJ2-6; D gene uncertain. V was shortened by 5 bases and J by 0 bases, with 11 bases between the two germline ends. Germline V gene data show CDR1 as SEHNR and CDR2 as FQNEAQ (reference sequence). The CDR3 extends over 16 amino acids. The CDR3 sequence: CASSRRSTSGANVLTF. CDR3 DNA sequence: TGTGCCAGCAGCAGGAGATCAACCTCTGGGGCCAACGTCCTGACTTTC.

The J gene is TRBJ2-2, the V gene TRBV7-8; D might be TRBD2 (5 bases). The V gene lost 5 bases and the J gene lost 7 bases, with 14 bases spanning the gap. From germline, CDR1 is SGHVS and CDR2 FQNEAQ. The CDR3 sequence is 14 residues long. The CDR3 loop reads CASSPIGVIGELFF. The CDR3 DNA sequence: TGTGCCAGCAGCCCGATCGGGGTTATCGGGGAGCTGTTTTTT.

The chain uses TRBV6-5 and TRBJ1-6, with TRBD1 identical over 8 bases. This CDR3 contains 15 residues. The germline CDR1 and CDR2 sequences are MNHEY and SVGAGI. V gave up 7 bases and J gave up 9 bases; unmatched junction bases: 11. The CDR3 here is CASTLRTGSTSPLHF. The CDR3 coding sequence is TGTGCCAGCACCCTTAGGACAGGGTCAACTTCACCCCTCCACTTT.

The V gene is TRBV11-2, the J gene TRBJ2-2; a possible D gene is TRBD1 (5 bases). The CDR3 runs to 12 residues. CDR1 SGHAT and CDR2 FQNNGV come from the germline V gene. Trimming cost V 5 bases and J 8 bases, with 9 bases left between them. In DNA, the CDR3 is TGTGCCAGCAGCCCCCGGACAGGGGAGCTGTTTTTT. Its translation is CASSPRTGELFF.